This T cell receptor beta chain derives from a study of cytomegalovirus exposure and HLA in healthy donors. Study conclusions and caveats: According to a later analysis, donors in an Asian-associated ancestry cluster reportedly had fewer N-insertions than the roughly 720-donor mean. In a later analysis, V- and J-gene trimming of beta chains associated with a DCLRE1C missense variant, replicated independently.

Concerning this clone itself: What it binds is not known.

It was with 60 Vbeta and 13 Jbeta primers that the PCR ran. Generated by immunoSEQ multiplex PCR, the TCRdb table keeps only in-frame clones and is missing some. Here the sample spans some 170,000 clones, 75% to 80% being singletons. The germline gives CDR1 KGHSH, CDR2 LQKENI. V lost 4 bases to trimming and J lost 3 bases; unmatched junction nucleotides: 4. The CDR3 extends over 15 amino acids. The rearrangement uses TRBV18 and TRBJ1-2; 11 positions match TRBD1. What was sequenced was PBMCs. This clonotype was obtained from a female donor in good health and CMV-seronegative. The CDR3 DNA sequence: TGTGCCAGCTCACAAGGACAGGGGGCTTACTATGGCTACACCTTC. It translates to CASSQGQGAYYGYTF.